The 28 T cell receptor beta chains reported below all come from one sample, sequenced in a study of cytotoxic CD8 clonotypes in ibrutinib-treated CLL. Data came from immunoSEQ multiplex PCR; TCRdb stores just in-frame clones and leaves some out. This sample has some 8,000 clones, with 70% to 85% found just once. This sample comprised PBMCs, obtained before ibrutinib treatment. These receptors were taken from a human donor with chronic lymphocytic leukemia.

V gene TRBV4-3 combines with J gene TRBJ2-1; 11 bases align to TRBD2. The germline gives CDR1 LGHNA, CDR2 YSLEER. The CDR3 has 21 residues. J lost 4 bases, V lost 0 bases, and 17 bases had no gene match. The CDR3 is CASSQEELAGEENPRYNEQFF. The DNA of the CDR3 is TGCGCCAGCAGCCAAGAAGAACTAGCGGGAGAAGAAAACCCCCGGTACAATGAGCAGTTCTTC.

This chain links TRBV28 with TRBJ2-7; D uncertain. Germline V gives CDR1 MDHEN, CDR2 SYDVKM. Trimming cost V 2 bases and J 0 bases, with 11 bases left between them. CDR3 length: 15 amino acids. The CDR3 bases are TGTGCCAGCAGTTTAATAGGGCAGCACTCCTACGAGCAGTACTTC. It translates to CASSLIGQHSYEQYF. The variable domain in full, completed from reference TRBV28 and TRBJ2-7, reads DVKVTQSSRYLVKRTGEKVFLECVQDMDHENMFWYRQDPGLGLRLIYFSYDVKMKEKGDIPEGYSVSREKKERFSLILESASTNQTSMYLCASSLIGQHSYEQYFGPGTRLTVT.

The chain carries TRBV7-6 and TRBJ1-5; 9 nucleotides agree with TRBD1. Germline assignment: CDR1 SGHVS and CDR2 FNYEAQ. The CDR3 is 15 residues long. V was clipped by 5 bases and J by 7 bases; unmatched bases: 9. The CDR3 DNA sequence: TGTGCCAGCAGCCAGGGACAGGGTGACGGCCAGCCCCAGCATTTT. Amino acids: CASSQGQGDGQPQHF.

The chain uses TRBV19 and TRBJ1-1, with D hard to call. The CDR3 runs 14 residues. Germline assignment: CDR1 LNHDA and CDR2 SQIVND (reference sequence). V lost 1 base and J 3 bases, leaving 9 bases between the germline ends. CDR3 in amino acids: CASSIAVLDTEAFF. The CDR3 nucleotides are TGTGCCAGTAGTATAGCCGTCTTGGACACTGAAGCTTTCTTT.

The V call is TRBV5-4, the J call TRBJ2-3, with 12 positions matching TRBD2. Trimming cost V 3 bases and J 5 bases; bases outside gene matches: 7. Germline-derived CDR1 and CDR2 are SGHNT and YYREEE (reference sequence). The CDR3 is 16 residues long. The CDR3 spells CASSSASGGGGDTQYF. Here the CDR3 DNA reads TGTGCCAGCAGCTCCGCTAGCGGGGGGGGCGGAGATACGCAGTATTTT.

The chain combines TRBV30 with TRBJ1-1; D is unclear. From germline, CDR1 is GTSNPN and CDR2 SVGIG (reference sequence). The V end was cut by 0 bases, the J end by 1 base, with 9 bases between. This CDR3 region has 14 residues. CDR3 in DNA: TGTGCCTGGAGTGTAACCAGAACGAACACTGAAGCTTTCTTT. Translating it yields CAWSVTRTNTEAFF.

CDR3 loop: CASSLALGAGNQPQHF. The CDR3, as DNA: TGTGCCAGCAGCTTAGCCCTTGGGGCTGGCAATCAGCCCCAGCATTTT. This rearrangement joins TRBV7-9 to TRBJ1-5, with D perhaps matching TRBD1 (5 bases). V was cut by 0 bases and J by 2 bases, with 11 bases left in between. The germline V gene encodes CDR1 SEHNR and CDR2 FQNEAQ (reference sequence). CDR3 size: 16 residues. The complete variable domain, with remaining parts taken from reference TRBV7-9 and TRBJ1-5, reads DTGVSQNPRHKITKRGQNVTFRCDPISEHNRLYWYRQTLGQGPEFLTYFQNEAQLEKSRLLSDRFSAERPKGSFSTLEIQRTEQGDSAMYLCASSLALGAGNQPQHFGDGTRLSIL.

This chain connects TRBV7-2 to TRBJ2-3, with no clear D. The CDR3 runs to 11 residues. Trimming shortened V by 5 bases and J by 6 bases, and 6 bases separated the two germline ends. The germline gives CDR1 SGHTA, CDR2 FQGNSA. The chain's CDR3 is CASSLLDTQYF. Here the CDR3 DNA reads TGTGCCAGCAGCCTCCTGGATACGCAGTATTTT.

The gene calls are TRBV27 and TRBJ2-7; TRBD1 is a possible D gene (6 bases). Germline V gives CDR1 MNHEY, CDR2 SMNVEV (reference sequence). This CDR3 spans 16 amino acids. The ends were cut back, 0 bases at V and 2 bases at J, with 14 bases in the middle. CDR3 amino acids: CASSLSDSLGTYEQYF. The CDR3 DNA follows: TGTGCCAGCAGTTTATCGGACAGTCTGGGAACCTACGAGCAGTACTTC.

The V gene is TRBV2, the J gene TRBJ2-7; 14 bases agree with TRBD2. Trimming cost V 6 bases and J 7 bases; bases outside gene matches: 8. The CDR3 has 15 amino acids. CDR1 and CDR2 (germline): SNHLY, FYNNEI. The chain's CDR3 is CASRSGLAGVEEQYF. As DNA, the CDR3 is TGTGCCAGCAGATCGGGACTAGCGGGAGTAGAAGAGCAGTACTTC. Together with reference TRBV2 and TRBJ2-7, the CDR3 gives the full variable domain: EPEVTQTPSHQVTQMGQEVILRCVPISNHLYFYWYRQILGQKVEFLVSFYNNEISEKSEIFDDQFSVERPDGSNFTLKIRSTKLEDSAMYFCASRSGLAGVEEQYFGPGTRLTVT.

The chain uses TRBV10-3 and TRBJ2-6; TRBD1 agrees at 7 bases. The CDR3 sequence is 19 residues long. Trimming removed 7 bases from V and 0 bases from J; junction bases left unmatched: 15. Germline V gene lookup returns CDR1 ENHRY and CDR2 SYGVKD. CDR3 protein: CAINPTGLIDLSGANVLTF. The CDR3 DNA reads as TGTGCCATCAACCCGACAGGGCTCATTGATCTCTCTGGGGCCAACGTCCTGACTTTC.

This clone was counted a few times. The V gene is TRBV10-3, the J gene TRBJ2-7; perhaps TRBD1 as D (5 bases). Trimming took 2 bases from V and 3 from J, leaving 8 bases between them. The germline CDR1 and CDR2 sequences are ENHRY and SYGVKD. CDR3 length: 13 amino acids. The chain's CDR3 is CAISELDSYEQYF. The CDR3 bases are TGTGCCATCAGTGAGCTCGACAGCTACGAGCAGTACTTC.

The rearrangement joins TRBV28 to TRBJ2-7; no firm D call. In germline, CDR1 is MDHEN, CDR2 SYDVKM. V gave up 7 bases and J gave up 2 bases, with 12 bases separating them. The CDR3 is made up of 13 amino acids. CDR3 DNA: TGTGCCAGCACCGGAGACTGGCCCTACGAGCAGTACTTC. Amino acid sequence: CASTGDWPYEQYF. Variable domain in full (rest from reference TRBV28 and TRBJ2-7): DVKVTQSSRYLVKRTGEKVFLECVQDMDHENMFWYRQDPGLGLRLIYFSYDVKMKEKGDIPEGYSVSREKKERFSLILESASTNQTSMYLCASTGDWPYEQYFGPGTRLTVT.

The chain carries TRBV5-1 and TRBJ1-5; 11 bases line up with TRBD1. J was trimmed by 6 bases and V by 0 bases; bases with no gene match: 2. Germline values: CDR1 SGHRS, CDR2 YFSETQ. This CDR3 has 15 residues. CDR3 region: CASSLGTGGSQPQHF. The CDR3 coding sequence is TGCGCCAGCAGCTTGGGGACAGGGGGCTCTCAGCCCCAGCATTTT.

The rearrangement uses TRBV27 and TRBJ2-7, with TRBD1 as a possible D gene (6 bases). The CDR3 consists of 16 residues. Trimming took 5 bases from V and 5 from J, leaving 22 bases between them. In germline, CDR1 is MNHEY, CDR2 SMNVEV (reference sequence). The CDR3 sequence: CASSGIVGTSFDEQYF. The CDR3, as DNA: TGTGCCAGCAGTGGGATCGTCGGGACATCTTTTGACGAGCAGTACTTC.

The chain employs TRBV5-1 and TRBJ2-1, with D hard to call. The V gene's germline CDR1 is SGHRS and CDR2 YFSETQ. CDR3 length equals 14 residues. V was shortened by 3 bases and J by 7 bases, with 14 bases between the two germline ends. The CDR3 sequence is CASSSEAHANEQFF. DNA for the CDR3: TGCGCCAGCAGCTCTGAGGCCCACGCGAATGAGCAGTTCTTC.

The CDR3 coding sequence is TGTGCCAGCAGCTTAGAAGGACTAGCGGGAGGGCCTCGAAATGAGCAGTTCTTC. Translating gives CASSLEGLAGGPRNEQFF. The rearrangement joins TRBV7-2 to TRBJ2-1, with TRBD2 matching 15 bases. V shed 1 base and J 7 bases; nucleotides not matched to a gene: 8. Germline CDR1 SGHTA, CDR2 FQGNSA. CDR3 length equals 18 residues.

The chain is built from TRBV5-6 and TRBJ2-3; D is perhaps TRBD1 (6 bases). Trimming shortened V by 4 bases and J by 5 bases, and 17 bases separated the two germline ends. The CDR3 is made up of 15 amino acids. CDR1 SGHDT and CDR2 YYEEEE come from the germline V gene. The chain's CDR3 is CASSLITTGQDTQYF. The CDR3 DNA reads TGTGCCAGCAGCCTCATAACGACAGGCCAAGATACGCAGTATTTT. The variable domain in full, completed from reference TRBV5-6 and TRBJ2-3, reads DAGVTQSPTHLIKTRGQQVTLRCSPKSGHDTVSWYQQALGQGPQFIFQYYEEEERQRGNFPDRFSGHQFPNYSSELNVNALLLGDSALYLCASSLITTGQDTQYFGPGTRLTVL.

This chain connects TRBV30 to TRBJ2-5, with TRBD2 matching 8 bases. V shed 0 bases, J shed 1 base, and the junction held 7 bases outside the gene matches. The length of the CDR3 is 16 residues. In germline, CDR1 is GTSNPN, CDR2 SVGIG (reference sequence). CDR3 in amino acids: CAWSVGAGDFQETQYF. In DNA, the CDR3 is TGTGCCTGGAGTGTCGGAGCGGGGGATTTCCAAGAGACCCAGTACTTC.

This clone was seen more than once but under ten times. J is TRBJ1-1 and V is TRBV28; D uncertain. The CDR3 length is 14 residues. CDR1 and CDR2 (germline): MDHEN, SYDVKM. Between the trimmed V and J ends, which lost 2 bases and 1 base, there was a span of 8 bases. CDR3 sequence reads: CASSLGSRNTEAFF. CDR3 nucleotides: TGTGCCAGCAGTTTAGGGTCCAGGAACACTGAAGCTTTCTTT.

The rearrangement uses TRBV30 and TRBJ2-5, with 7 positions matching TRBD2. The CDR3 totals 15 residues. With 0 bases clipped from V and 4 bases from J, the junction kept 8 bases outside the gene matches. Germline V gives CDR1 GTSNPN, CDR2 SVGIG (reference sequence). CDR3: CAWSVMAGRGETQYF. CDR3 coding DNA: TGTGCCTGGAGTGTCATGGCGGGGAGGGGAGAGACCCAGTACTTC.

The chain links TRBV5-1 to TRBJ2-5; 15 nucleotides align to TRBD2. The germline V gene encodes CDR1 SGHRS and CDR2 YFSETQ. Trimming took 4 bases from V and 5 from J; bases not matched to a gene: 6. The length of the CDR3 is 16 residues. The chain's CDR3 is CASSKGLAGGLETQYF. CDR3 sequence (DNA): TGCGCCAGCAGCAAAGGACTAGCGGGGGGGCTTGAGACCCAGTACTTC.

The chain is built from TRBV5-4 and TRBJ2-7; D gene ambiguous. This CDR3 has 13 residues. V lost 0 bases, J lost 1 base, and 5 bases lay in between. CDR1 is SGHNT, CDR2 YYREEE, per germline (reference sequence). This chain's CDR3 is CASSLDQSYEQYF. The CDR3 DNA follows: TGTGCCAGCAGCTTGGATCAGTCCTACGAGCAGTACTTC.

The rearrangement uses TRBV18 and TRBJ2-4; TRBD2 agrees at 8 bases. The J segment lost 2 bases and the V segment lost 0 bases, leaving 12 bases of the junction unmatched. Germline CDR1 is KGHSH and CDR2 is LQKENI. The CDR3 length is 19 residues. CDR3 loop: CASSPPNSGLVNSKNIQYF. The CDR3, as DNA: TGTGCCAGCTCACCACCTAACTCGGGACTAGTAAACTCCAAAAACATTCAGTACTTC.

The chain joins TRBV11-2 to TRBJ2-7; 8 bases are shared with TRBD2. There are 16 residues in the CDR3. Germline-derived CDR1 and CDR2 are SGHAT and FQNNGV. The V segment lost 1 base and the J segment 7 bases; nucleotides outside the gene matches: 12. The CDR3 DNA follows: TGTGCCAGCAGCTTAGCGGTAGCGGGGACGTCGGGGGAGCAGTACTTC. As protein: CASSLAVAGTSGEQYF.

The rearrangement joins TRBV19 to TRBJ2-5; D is undetermined. The germline V and J ends were trimmed by 4 bases and 2 bases, with 8 bases remaining between them. CDR3 length: 13 amino acids. CDR1 is LNHDA, CDR2 SQIVND, per germline (reference sequence). The CDR3 loop is CASSRGRQETQYF. CDR3 DNA: TGTGCCAGTAGTAGAGGAAGACAAGAGACCCAGTACTTC. The variable domain in full, completed from reference TRBV19 and TRBJ2-5, reads DGGITQSPKYLFRKEGQNVTLSCEQNLNHDAMYWYRQDPGQGLRLIYYSQIVNDFQKGDIAEGYSVSREKKESFPLTVTSAQKNPTAFYLCASSRGRQETQYFGPGTRLLVL.

This rearrangement joins TRBV7-8 to TRBJ1-5; the D is unclear. The CDR3 is made up of 14 amino acids. Germline V CDR1 and CDR2: SGHVS, FQNEAQ. V lost 1 base and J lost 12, with 16 bases in between. The CDR3 sequence: CASSLGGLNSYQHF. CDR3 nucleotide sequence: TGTGCCAGCAGCTTAGGGGGTTTGAACAGTTACCAGCATTTT.

Only a few counts were recorded for this clone. The chain combines TRBV11-2 with TRBJ1-2, with TRBD1 matching 8 bases. CDR3 size: 15 residues. V trimming: 5 bases; J trimming: 4 bases; junction bases outside the gene matches: 9. The germline V gene encodes CDR1 SGHAT and CDR2 FQNNGV. CDR3 nucleotides: TGTGCCAGCAGCCCCGGACAGGGCCCCCGCTATGGCTACACCTTC. Its protein is CASSPGQGPRYGYTF.